The clone carrying this T cell receptor (beta chain) occurred a few times. The source of the sample is a study of blood T cell repertoires in COVID-19. In the authors' workflow: Estimation of nucleated cell counts relied on the amplification of reference gene primers. Generated by immunoSEQ multiplex PCR, the TCRdb table keeps only in-frame clones and is missing some. Clone size and the V and J calls come from that table; the DNA yielded D and trimming. The top ten hold 2.2% of the sample, which has around 150,000 clones, approximately 88% seen once. This CDR3 has 14 residues. J lost 3 bases, V lost 6 bases, and 7 bases had no gene match. Germline V gene lookup returns CDR1 MNHEY and CDR2 SVGAGI.

Sequenced sample: peripheral blood. This chain uses TRBV6-5 with TRBJ1-1, with 7 bases that match TRBD1. The TCR comes from a man between 70 and 80 years old with acute or convalescent COVID-19. In DNA, the CDR3 is TGTGCCAGCAGCCTCAACAGGGGTGACACTGAAGCTTTCTTT. The encoded protein is CASSLNRGDTEAFF.